These 9 T cell receptor beta chains share one sample of origin, sequenced in a study of blood T cell repertoires in COVID-19. The assay was immunoSEQ multiplex PCR, and TCRdb's table has in-frame clones only and misses some. The sample shows under 65,000 clones, almost 80% of them seen only once. The sample was PBMCs or T cells enriched from blood (not recorded which). These receptors were taken from a woman between 45 and 60 years old with acute COVID-19.

On this clone itself: Other DNA sequences in the sample encode the same CDR3. This rearrangement joins TRBV2 to TRBJ1-2; 7 bases line up with TRBD1. Germline V gene data show CDR1 as SNHLY and CDR2 as FYNNEI. V was pared by 6 bases and J by 4 bases, with 5 bases of the junction left unmatched. The CDR3 totals 13 residues. The CDR3 loop is CASSPGTAYGYTF. The CDR3 DNA follows: TGTGCCAGCAGCCCCGGGACAGCCTATGGCTACACCTTC.

The rearrangement joins TRBV2 to TRBJ2-5, with D perhaps TRBD2 (6 bases). With 7 bases removed from V and 7 bases from J, the gap between germline ends came to 22 bases. The germline gives CDR1 SNHLY, CDR2 FYNNEI. The CDR3 runs 15 residues. Here the CDR3 DNA reads TGTGCCAGCAAGGATGAAGGCGGACTAATCAGGACCCAGTACTTC. Amino acids: CASKDEGGLIRTQYF.

This clone was seen more than once but under ten times. This sequence joins TRBV7-2 and TRBJ1-2; the match to TRBD1 covers 7 bases. CDR3 length equals 13 residues. After removal of 5 bases from V and 2 bases from J, the junction contained 2 bases not matched to a gene. The germline gives CDR1 SGHTA, CDR2 FQGNSA. CDR3 DNA sequence: TGTGCCAGCAGCCAGGGACAGAACTATGGCTACACCTTC. This translates into CASSQGQNYGYTF.

V and J are TRBV11-3 and TRBJ2-4; 8 bases line up with TRBD1. CDR3 size: 18 residues. The V segment lost 0 bases and the J segment 2 bases; nucleotides outside the gene matches: 9. CDR1 SGHNT and CDR2 YENEEA come from the germline V gene. The CDR3 coding sequence is TGTGCCAGCAGCTTAGATTCAGACAGGGGAGGAACCAAAAACATTCAGTACTTC. Translated: CASSLDSDRGGTKNIQYF.

The chain couples TRBV19 to TRBJ1-5; D call uncertain. The CDR3 has 12 residues. CDR1 LNHDA and CDR2 SQIVND come from the germline V gene (reference sequence). V lost 9 bases and J lost 3, with 9 bases in between. The CDR3 here is CASQAPNQPQHF. The CDR3 DNA follows: TGTGCCAGCCAGGCCCCCAATCAGCCCCAGCATTTT.

The chain recombines TRBV11-3 with TRBJ2-1; D is undetermined. V shed 2 bases and J shed 5 bases, with 10 bases lying between them. Germline V gives CDR1 SGHNT, CDR2 YENEEA. This CDR3 contains 14 residues. The DNA for the CDR3 is TGTGCCAGCAGCTTAATCCCAAACAACAATGAGCAGTTCTTC. It yields the protein CASSLIPNNNEQFF.

The gene calls are TRBV11-2 and TRBJ2-1; a weak D match, TRBD1 (6 bases). V lost 5 bases and J 5 bases, leaving 13 bases between the germline ends. This CDR3 contains 14 residues. The germline CDR1 and CDR2 sequences are SGHAT and FQNNGV. CDR3 bases: TGTGCCAGCAGCATTACCAGGGGACACAATGAGCAGTTCTTC. Its protein is CASSITRGHNEQFF.

The J gene is TRBJ2-5, the V gene TRBV11-2; TRBD2 aligns across 9 bases. The junction had 14 bases not matched to a gene; V was cut back by 7 bases and J by 2 bases. The germline gives CDR1 SGHAT, CDR2 FQNNGV. The CDR3 consists of 17 residues. CDR3 in amino acids: CASTKRRASGIQETQYF. The CDR3 bases are TGTGCCAGCACTAAAAGGCGTGCTAGCGGGATTCAAGAGACCCAGTACTTC.

The chain combines TRBV6-1 with TRBJ1-6; D perhaps matches TRBD1 (6 bases). Per germline, CDR1 MNHNS and CDR2 SASEGT. CDR3 size: 18 residues. Trimming took off 2 bases at V and 10 bases at J, with 24 bases between the two ends. The CDR3 bases are TGTGCCAGCAGTGAATTTACGGGCGGTTGGCAGGGGCGATCACCCCTCCACTTT. Translated: CASSEFTGGWQGRSPLHF.